The 11 T cell receptor beta chains listed next were all sequenced from one sample in a study of CD8 T cells in ankylosing spondylitis. TCRdb used MiXCR to reprocess the 5' RACE reads, holding one entry per CDR3 protein. The table lists about 270,000 distinct CDR3 sequences, roughly a third of them singletons. The material sequenced was blood, either unsorted or a sorted T cell fraction (not recorded which). These receptors originate from a male donor with ankylosing spondylitis or in good health (not recorded which).

Only a few counts were recorded for this clonotype. V gene TRBV5-6 combines with J gene TRBJ2-1; D is uncertain. The CDR3 has 12 residues. Germline V lookup: CDR1 SGHDT, CDR2 YYEEEE. V lost 4 bases, J lost 8 bases, and 10 bases lay in between. This CDR3 is CASSRTAHEQFF. Here the CDR3 DNA reads TGTGCCAGCAGCCGGACCGCCCATGAGCAGTTCTTC.

This clonotype has only one observation. The V gene is TRBV25-1, the J gene TRBJ1-2; D ambiguous. The ends were cut back, 3 bases at V and 8 bases at J, with 13 bases in the middle. This CDR3 contains 13 residues. Germline V CDR1 and CDR2: MGHDK, SYGVNS. The chain's CDR3 is CASSDGPYGGYTF. The CDR3 DNA follows: TGTGCCAGCAGTGATGGGCCGTATGGGGGCTACACCTTC.

This chain uses TRBV27 with TRBJ1-5; 7 bases are shared with TRBD1. The CDR3 is 17 amino acids. After removal of 1 base from V and 4 bases from J, the junction contained 10 bases not matched to a gene. Germline CDR1 reads MNHEY; CDR2 reads SMNVEV (reference sequence). CDR3: CASSLFSTGAVNQPQHF. The CDR3 region has the DNA TGTGCCAGCAGTTTATTTAGCACAGGGGCGGTGAATCAGCCCCAGCATTTT.

The gene calls are TRBV9 and TRBJ2-2; D gene unclear. CDR1 is SGDLS, CDR2 YYNGEE, per germline. The V and J ends lost 1 base and 0 bases respectively, with 10 bases between them. The CDR3 totals 16 residues. The CDR3 DNA is TGTGCCAGCAGCGTAAGTCGAGACTCGAACACCGGGGAGCTGTTTTTT. As protein: CASSVSRDSNTGELFF.

The CDR3: CASSLALGTQETQYF. The DNA for the CDR3 is TGTGCCAGCAGCTTGGCCCTCGGAACCCAAGAGACCCAGTACTTC. The gene calls are TRBV5-4 and TRBJ2-5; D gene ambiguous. The CDR3 has 15 residues. In germline, CDR1 is SGHNT, CDR2 YYREEE (reference sequence). Trimming left V 0 bases short and J 1 base short, with 10 bases between.

This clonotype occurred a few times. This sequence joins TRBV20-1 and TRBJ1-5, with D possibly TRBD1 on 6 matching bases. This CDR3 contains 14 residues. Trimming cost V 3 bases and J 2 bases, with 11 bases left between them. Germline CDR1 DFQATT, CDR2 SNEGSKA (reference sequence). CDR3 amino acids: CSASQDRRNQPQHF. CDR3 sequence (DNA): TGCAGTGCTAGTCAAGACAGGCGCAATCAGCCCCAGCATTTT.

The rearrangement joins TRBV28 to TRBJ2-1, with 10 positions matching TRBD2. With V trimmed by 7 bases and J by 7 bases, 4 bases remained unmatched. Germline values: CDR1 MDHEN, CDR2 SYDVKM. The CDR3 contains 13 residues. This CDR3 is CASKAGGYNEQFF. CDR3 bases: TGTGCCAGCAAAGCGGGGGGGTATAATGAGCAGTTCTTC.

This clonotype was recorded a few times. The conserved phenylalanine or tryptophan is not found at the CDR3 terminus, so this likely reflects a read error. It is unclear where the CDR3 begins or ends on the DNA, so no DNA is shown, and the CDR3 is as TCRdb lists it. The rearrangement uses TRBV20-1 and TRBJ1-2. The CDR3 length equals 12 residues, ends included. Per germline, CDR1 DFQATT and CDR2 SNEGSKA (reference sequence). CDR3 sequence reads: CSARDERLRPSV.

The V and J genes are TRBV10-3 and TRBJ2-7, with 7 bases that match TRBD1. This CDR3 comprises 17 residues. Trimming cost V 8 bases and J 3 bases; bases outside gene matches: 19. Germline V lookup: CDR1 ENHRY, CDR2 SYGVKD. DNA of the CDR3: TGTGCCATCCACTGCCGGAGCCGGGACAGACTTAACTACGAGCAGTACTTC. Translating it yields CAIHCRSRDRLNYEQYF.

V gene TRBV11-2 combines with J gene TRBJ1-1; D is unclear. V lost 3 bases, J lost 5 bases, and 16 bases lay in between. Germline CDR1 and CDR2: SGHAT and FQNNGV. The CDR3 is 15 amino acids. CDR3 bases: TGTGCCAGCAGCTTCGTTGAACAGATTACGACTGAAGCTTTCTTT. This encodes CASSFVEQITTEAFF.

V gene TRBV20-1 combines with J gene TRBJ1-5; 10 bases are shared with TRBD1. The CDR3 has 17 residues. Germline lookup yields CDR1 DFQATT and CDR2 SNEGSKA (reference sequence). With V trimmed by 0 bases and J by 3 bases, 8 bases remained unmatched. CDR3 region: CSARDARQGAANQPQHF. Here the CDR3 DNA reads TGCAGTGCTAGAGACGCCCGACAGGGGGCTGCCAATCAGCCCCAGCATTTT.